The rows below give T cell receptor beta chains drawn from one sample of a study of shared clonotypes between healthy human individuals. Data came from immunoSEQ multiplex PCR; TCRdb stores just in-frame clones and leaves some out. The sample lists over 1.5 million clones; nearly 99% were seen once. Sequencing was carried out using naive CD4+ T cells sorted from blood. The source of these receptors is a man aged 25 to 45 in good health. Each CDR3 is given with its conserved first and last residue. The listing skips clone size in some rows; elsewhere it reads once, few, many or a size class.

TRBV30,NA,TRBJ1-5,CAWSVPGSYEPQHF
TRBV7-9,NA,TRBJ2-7,CASSRNSLFSYEQYF
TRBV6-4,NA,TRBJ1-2,CASSEGGGGYGYTF
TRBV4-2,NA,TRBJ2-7,CASSQGRTGTYEQYF
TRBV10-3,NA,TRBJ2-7,CAISEPHAPDSSYEQYF
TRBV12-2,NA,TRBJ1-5,CASRPQTKGLFDNQPQHF
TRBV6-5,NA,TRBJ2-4,CASSYADAKNIQYF
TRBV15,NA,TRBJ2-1,CATSRDRGTSAHNEQFF
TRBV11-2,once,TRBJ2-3,CASSPGITTDTQYF
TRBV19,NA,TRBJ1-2,CASSIVRGADYGYTF
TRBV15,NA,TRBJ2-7,CATSREGTGYYEQYF
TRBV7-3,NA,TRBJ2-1,CASSLRDRANEQFF
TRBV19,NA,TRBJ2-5,CASSTYTGTGRQTQYF
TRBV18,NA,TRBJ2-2,CASSLQGARTGELFF
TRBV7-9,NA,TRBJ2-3,CASSLRESQYF
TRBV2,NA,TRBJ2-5,CASKEREGGETQYF
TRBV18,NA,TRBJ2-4,CASSPLITGLLAKNIQYF
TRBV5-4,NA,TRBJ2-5,CASSLGFARETQYF
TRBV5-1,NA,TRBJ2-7,CASSIGLAGGYEQYF
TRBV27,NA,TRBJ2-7,CASSSQTSGTPYEQYF
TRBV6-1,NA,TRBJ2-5,CASSGLGPETQYF
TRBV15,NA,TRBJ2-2,CATSRGGTPGGELFF
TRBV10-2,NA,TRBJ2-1,CASSETSVKQFF
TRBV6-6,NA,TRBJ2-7,CASRRDLTGTGNF
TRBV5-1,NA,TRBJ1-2,CASSPGTGGYGYTF
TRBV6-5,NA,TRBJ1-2,CATWRIRTGNGYTF
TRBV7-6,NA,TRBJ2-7,CARSGLGRLISYYEQYF
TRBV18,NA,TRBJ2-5,CASSPRDRGGETQYF
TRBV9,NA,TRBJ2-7,CASSAGAGGWEQYF
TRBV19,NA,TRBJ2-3,CASTPSGRTDTQYF
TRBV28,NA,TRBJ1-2,CASSEQGARGYTF
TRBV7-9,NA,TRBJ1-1,CASNTGTTMNTEAFF
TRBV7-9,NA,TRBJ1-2,CASRRAAGGPYGYTF
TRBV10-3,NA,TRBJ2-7,CAIRISPGTSPYEQYF
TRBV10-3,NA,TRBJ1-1,CAISENPPVAFF
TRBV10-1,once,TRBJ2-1,CASSGLAGYNEQFF
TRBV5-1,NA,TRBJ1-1,CASSLSVKGAAYTEAFF
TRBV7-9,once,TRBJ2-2,CASSPVRGSNTGELFF
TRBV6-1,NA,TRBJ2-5,CASSERWGETQYF
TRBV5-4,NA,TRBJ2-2,CASSLGRANTGELFF
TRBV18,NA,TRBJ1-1,CASSPRSNRGTEAFF
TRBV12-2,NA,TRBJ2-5,CASRLVRGLTQYF
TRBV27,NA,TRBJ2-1,CASSLFSLTSGGGYEQFF
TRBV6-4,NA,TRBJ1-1,CASRLDRGNTEAFF
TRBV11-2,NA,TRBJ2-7,CASTLGRGTYEQYF
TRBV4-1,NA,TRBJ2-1,CASSQDGADYNEQFF
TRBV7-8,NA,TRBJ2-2,CASSLGSLLGTGELFF
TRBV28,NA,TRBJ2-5,CASSPGTGRRKKETQYF
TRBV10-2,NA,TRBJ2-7,CASREGRQSYEQYF
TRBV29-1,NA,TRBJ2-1,CSVEEASGRGHEQFF
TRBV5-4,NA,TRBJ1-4,CASSLRPTGQANEKLFF
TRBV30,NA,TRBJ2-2,CAWSTPRRTARKTGELFF